These 23 T cell receptor beta chains share one sample of origin, sequenced in a study of blood T cell repertoires in COVID-19. Measured with immunoSEQ multiplex PCR; TCRdb has only the in-frame clones, and not every one. The sample carries approximately 140,000 clones, approximately 88% recorded once. Sequencing used peripheral blood. These receptors all stem from a man aged 65-85 years with active COVID-19.

V is TRBV7-2 and J is TRBJ1-3, with D possibly being TRBD1 (6 bases). From germline, CDR1 is SGHTA and CDR2 FQGNSA. The CDR3 has 15 amino acids. V shed 3 bases and J shed 1 base, with 10 bases lying between them. CDR3 region: CASSLLGASGNTIYF. The CDR3 coding sequence is TGTGCCAGCAGCTTGCTGGGGGCGTCTGGAAACACCATATATTTT.

The rearrangement joins TRBV11-2 to TRBJ2-7, with 10 bases identical to TRBD1. V was clipped by 6 bases and J by 2 bases; unmatched bases: 7. CDR1 SGHAT and CDR2 FQNNGV come from the germline V gene. This CDR3 is built from 15 residues. CDR3 in amino acids: CASRTPGTGAYEQYF. Written as DNA, the CDR3 is TGTGCCAGCAGAACACCGGGGACAGGGGCCTACGAGCAGTACTTC.

The V and J genes are TRBV19 and TRBJ2-2; 7 bases map to TRBD2. Per germline, CDR1 LNHDA and CDR2 SQIVND (reference sequence). The V gene end was trimmed by 7 bases and the J gene end by 6 bases; junction bases not matched to a gene: 14. This CDR3 is built from 16 residues. DNA of the CDR3: TGTGCCAGTACCATGGGGTCGACGGGAGGAGCCGGGGAGCTGTTTTTT. Translation gives CASTMGSTGGAGELFF.

V and J are TRBV19 and TRBJ1-6, with a weak D call TRBD1 (5 bases). V lost 9 bases and J 6 bases, leaving 12 bases between the germline ends. This CDR3 region has 13 residues. Germline-derived CDR1 and CDR2 are LNHDA and SQIVND (reference sequence). Here the CDR3 reads CASLGAFNSPLHF. The CDR3 DNA sequence: TGTGCCAGCCTAGGGGCCTTTAATTCACCCCTCCACTTT.

A single count supports this clone. J is TRBJ2-2 and V is TRBV4-2, with D possibly being TRBD1 (6 bases). CDR1 LGHNA and CDR2 YNFKEQ come from the germline V gene. There are 16 residues in the CDR3. Trimming took off 1 base at V and 4 bases at J, with 13 bases between the two ends. The CDR3 DNA sequence: TGTGCCAGCAGCCAAGCTGACAGGTCGGGCACCGGGGAGCTGTTTTTT. It is translated as CASSQADRSGTGELFF.

The chain joins TRBV6-2 or TRBV6-3 to TRBJ1-2, with D possibly matching TRBD1 (6 bases). The V gene lost 1 base and the J gene lost 3 bases, with 18 bases spanning the gap. The CDR3 covers 17 residues. CDR1 and CDR2 (germline): MNHEY, SVGEGT. The DNA for the CDR3 is TGTGCCAGCAGTTACTTCCGGGACACCCTACAGGACTATGGCTACACCTTC. Translation: CASSYFRDTLQDYGYTF.

V is TRBV5-1 and J is TRBJ1-3, with a possible D match to TRBD1 (6 bases). Germline V gene data show CDR1 as SGHRS and CDR2 as YFSETQ. Deletions cut 4 bases from V and 0 bases from J, with 8 bases between. CDR3 length: 14 residues. CDR3 residues: CASSRDTSGNTIYF. In nucleotides, the CDR3 is TGCGCCAGCAGCCGGGACACCTCTGGAAACACCATATATTTT.

Points on this clone: One junction end disagrees with the germline gene, perhaps due to a read error. The CDR3 sequence is CASSPGTGVSDTQYF. CDR3 DNA: TGTGCTAGCAGTCCCGGGACAGGGGTATCAGATACGCAGTATTTT. The chain has TRBV7-7 and TRBJ2-3; TRBD1 aligns across 10 bases. The CDR3 length is 15 residues. Germline V gene sequence: CDR1 SSHAT, CDR2 FNYEAQ (reference sequence).

This sequence joins TRBV28 and TRBJ2-7; D is uncertain. The V gene lost 4 bases and the J gene lost 6 bases, with 10 bases spanning the gap. Germline assignment: CDR1 MDHEN and CDR2 SYDVKM. The CDR3 has 12 amino acids. The CDR3 sequence is CASSSPIREQYF. For the CDR3, the DNA is TGTGCCAGCAGTTCCCCTATACGCGAGCAGTACTTC. Filled out from reference TRBV28 and TRBJ2-7, the complete variable domain reads DVKVTQSSRYLVKRTGEKVFLECVQDMDHENMFWYRQDPGLGLRLIYFSYDVKMKEKGDIPEGYSVSREKKERFSLILESASTNQTSMYLCASSSPIREQYFGPGTRLTVT.

This chain uses TRBV18 with TRBJ2-7; 7 positions agree with TRBD2. Germline V lookup: CDR1 KGHSH, CDR2 LQKENI. Trimming cost V 1 base and J 2 bases; bases outside gene matches: 5. The CDR3 extends over 15 amino acids. CDR3 amino acids: CASSPLGGGAYEQYF. The CDR3 DNA is TGTGCCAGCTCACCACTGGGGGGGGGAGCCTACGAGCAGTACTTC.

The genes are TRBV28 and TRBJ2-1; 11 bases are shared with TRBD2. The CDR3 covers 17 residues. Losses at the gene ends were 7 bases for V and 2 bases for J; bases not matched to a gene: 10. Per the germline V gene, CDR1 is MDHEN and CDR2 is SYDVKM. Here the CDR3 reads CASTPRVLAGAYNEQFF. In DNA, the CDR3 is TGTGCCAGCACCCCCCGGGTACTAGCGGGAGCCTACAATGAGCAGTTCTTC.

This chain uses TRBV28 with TRBJ2-7; no definite D call. V was clipped by 2 bases and J by 4 bases, with 3 bases between them. This CDR3 spans 11 amino acids. In germline, CDR1 is MDHEN, CDR2 SYDVKM. This CDR3 reads CASSLEYEQYF. CDR3 coding DNA: TGTGCCAGCAGTTTAGAGTACGAGCAGTACTTC.

The CDR3 DNA reads TGTGCCAGCAGCTCCGTTACAGGGCACAATCAGCCCCAGCATTTT. The encoded protein is CASSSVTGHNQPQHF. V gene TRBV5-8 combines with J gene TRBJ1-5; D is perhaps TRBD1 (6 bases). Per the germline V gene, CDR1 is SGHTS and CDR2 is YDEGEE. There are 15 residues in the CDR3. With 3 bases removed from V and 3 bases from J, the gap between germline ends came to 13 bases.

The chain couples TRBV6-6 to TRBJ2-5; 9 bases map to TRBD2. Trimming cost V 7 bases and J 7 bases; bases outside gene matches: 1. From germline, CDR1 is MNHNY and CDR2 SVGAGI (reference sequence). The CDR3 sequence is 11 residues long. CDR3 nucleotide sequence: TGTGCCAGCAAAGCGGGGGGGACCCAGTACTTC. This codes for CASKAGGTQYF.

V usage is TRBV11-3 and J usage is TRBJ2-3; D is perhaps TRBD1 (5 bases). Germline CDR1 is SGHNT and CDR2 is YENEEA. The CDR3 spans 15 residues. V was shortened by 3 bases and J by 2 bases, with 12 bases between the two germline ends. In nucleotides, the CDR3 is TGTGCCAGCAGCTTGGGGCAGGCTAACACAGATACGCAGTATTTT. This encodes CASSLGQANTDTQYF.

This chain uses TRBV14 with TRBJ2-4, with D tentatively TRBD2 (5 bases). V was cut by 6 bases and J by 3 bases, with 21 bases left in between. CDR1 and CDR2 from the germline V gene are SGHDN and FVKESK. The CDR3 is made up of 17 amino acids. CDR3 sequence: CASSAGPLVRGKNIQYF. The CDR3 DNA is TGTGCCAGCAGTGCTGGACCACTTGTACGGGGCAAAAACATTCAGTACTTC.

The chain recombines TRBV11-2 with TRBJ1-1; D may be TRBD1 (6 bases). V was pared by 11 bases and J by 8 bases, with 18 bases between. Germline V lookup: CDR1 SGHAT, CDR2 FQNNGV. The CDR3 is 12 amino acids. CDR3 protein: CADDRSGTEAFF. In DNA, the CDR3 is TGTGCCGACGACAGGTCTGGGACCGAAGCTTTCTTT. The full variable domain, with the rest looked up from reference TRBV11-2 and TRBJ1-1, is EAGVAQSPRYKIIEKRQSVAFWCNPISGHATLYWYQQILGQGPKLLIQFQNNGVVDDSQLPKDRFSAERLKGVDSTLKIQPAKLEDSAVYLCADDRSGTEAFFGQGTRLTVV.

This rearrangement joins TRBV29-1 to TRBJ2-3; 13 nucleotides agree with TRBD2. The trim removed 7 bases at V and 6 bases at J, leaving 4 bases unmatched. In germline, CDR1 is SQVTM, CDR2 ANQGSEA. CDR3 length equals 13 residues. The CDR3 loop is CSALAGGLDTQYF. In DNA, the CDR3 is TGCAGCGCACTAGCGGGGGGGCTCGATACGCAGTATTTT.

CDR3 in DNA: TGTGCCTGGAGTAACAGGGGGATACTGGAGGAGCAGTACTTC. It is translated as CAWSNRGILEEQYF. The chain has TRBV30 and TRBJ2-7; the match to TRBD1 covers 8 bases. Looked up from germline, CDR1 is GTSNPN and CDR2 is SVGIG (reference sequence). With V trimmed by 2 bases and J by 7 bases, 10 bases remained unmatched. This CDR3 is 14 amino acids long.

This clone was observed a few times. The V call is TRBV29-1, the J call TRBJ1-4; 8 nucleotides line up with TRBD1. Germline V CDR1 and CDR2: SQVTM, ANQGSEA. The trim removed 8 bases at V and 6 bases at J, leaving 5 bases unmatched. The CDR3 sequence is 12 residues long. The CDR3 DNA follows: TGCAGCTCCGCGACAGGGGATGAAAAACTGTTTTTT. Its protein product is CSSATGDEKLFF.

V is TRBV6-2 or TRBV6-3 and J is TRBJ1-5; no clear D gene. V lost 6 bases to trimming and J lost 1 base, with 16 bases between them. This CDR3 is built from 16 residues. CDR1 is MNHEY, CDR2 SVGEGT, per germline. The CDR3 here is CASSDPSGISNQPQHF. The CDR3 DNA is TGTGCCAGCAGCGACCCGTCAGGTATAAGCAATCAGCCCCAGCATTTT.

The rearrangement joins TRBV3-1 (or the pseudogene TRBV3-2) to TRBJ2-4; TRBD2 agrees at 10 bases. Germline loops: CDR1 LGHDT, CDR2 YNNKEL (reference sequence). The CDR3 contains 19 residues. J was trimmed by 3 bases and V by 2 bases; bases with no gene match: 13. The CDR3 sequence: CASSQFSASGSGGKNIQYF. Written as DNA, the CDR3 is TGTGCCAGCAGCCAATTTTCGGCTAGCGGGAGCGGGGGCAAAAACATTCAGTACTTC.

V usage is TRBV7-9 and J usage is TRBJ2-5, with D unclear. Trimming stripped 4 bases from V and 0 bases from J, with 9 bases between. Looked up from germline, CDR1 is SEHNR and CDR2 is FQNEAQ (reference sequence). The CDR3 runs 14 residues. CDR3 amino acids: CASSSLAYQETQYF. As DNA, the CDR3 is TGTGCCAGCAGCTCCCTCGCGTACCAAGAGACCCAGTACTTC.